The T cell receptor (beta chain) under discussion was sequenced for a study of CD8+ T cells in alopecia areata. Study-wide background: Treated individuals took tofacitinib by mouth, 5 to 10 mg twice daily.

RNA, once extracted, was reverse transcribed into cDNA for use as the sequencing template. Data came from immunoSEQ multiplex PCR; TCRdb stores just in-frame clones and leaves some out. There are 150,000 to 200,000 clones in the sample; around 58% occur only once, and approximately 16% lies in the top ten. This clone was seen at least ten times. Noted treatment: oral pan-JAK inhibitor, 5-10 mg twice daily. Alopecia areata patients provided lesional scalp punch biopsies and peripheral blood, both collected for the study. The sample in question was CD4+ T cells sorted from blood, obtained at approximately week 61, from a patient treated with tofacitinib. The TCR comes from a human donor with alopecia areata.

CDR3 DNA sequence: TGTGCCAGCAGCTTGGCGGTAAACAATGAGCAGTTCTTC. Its translation: CASSLAVNNEQFF. The rearrangement joins TRBV5-6 to TRBJ2-1, with D unresolved. CDR1 is SGHDT, CDR2 YYEEEE, per germline. V lost 0 bases, J lost 5 bases, and 6 bases lay in between. The CDR3 totals 13 residues.